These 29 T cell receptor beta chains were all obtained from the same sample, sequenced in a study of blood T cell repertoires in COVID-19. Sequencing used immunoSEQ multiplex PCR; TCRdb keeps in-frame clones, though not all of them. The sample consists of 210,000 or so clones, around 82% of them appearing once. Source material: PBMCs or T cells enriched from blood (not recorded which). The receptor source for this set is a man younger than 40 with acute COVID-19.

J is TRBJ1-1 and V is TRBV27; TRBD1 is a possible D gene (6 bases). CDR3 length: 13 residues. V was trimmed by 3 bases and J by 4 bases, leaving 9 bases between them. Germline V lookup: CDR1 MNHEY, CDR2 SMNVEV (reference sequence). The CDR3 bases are TGTGCCAGCAGTTTGGGGGCGCCCACTGAAGCTTTCTTT. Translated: CASSLGAPTEAFF.

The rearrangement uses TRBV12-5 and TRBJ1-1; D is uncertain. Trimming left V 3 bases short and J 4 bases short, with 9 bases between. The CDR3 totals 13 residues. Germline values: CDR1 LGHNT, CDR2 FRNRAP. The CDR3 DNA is TGTGCTAGTGGTTTCCGACGGGGCACTGAAGCTTTCTTT. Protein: CASGFRRGTEAFF.

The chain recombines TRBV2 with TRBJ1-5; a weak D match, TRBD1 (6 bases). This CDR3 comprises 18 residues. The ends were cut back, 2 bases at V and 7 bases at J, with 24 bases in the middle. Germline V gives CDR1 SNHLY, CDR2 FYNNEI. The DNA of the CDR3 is TGTGCCAGCAGTGAATCCCCTCGGGTAGGGGGAACAGGGCAGCCCCAGCATTTT. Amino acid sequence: CASSESPRVGGTGQPQHF.

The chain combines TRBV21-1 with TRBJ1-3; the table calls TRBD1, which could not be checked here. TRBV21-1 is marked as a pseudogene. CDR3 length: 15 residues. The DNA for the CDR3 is TGTGCCAGCAGCAAACAGGGGGCGCCAGGAAACACCATATATTTT. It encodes CASSKQGAPGNTIYF.

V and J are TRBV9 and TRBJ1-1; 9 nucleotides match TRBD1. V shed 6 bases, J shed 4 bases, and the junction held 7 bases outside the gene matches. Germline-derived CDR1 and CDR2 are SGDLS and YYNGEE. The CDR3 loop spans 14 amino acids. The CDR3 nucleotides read TGTGCCAGCACCGGACAGGGGCAAGCCACTGAAGCTTTCTTT. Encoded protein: CASTGQGQATEAFF.

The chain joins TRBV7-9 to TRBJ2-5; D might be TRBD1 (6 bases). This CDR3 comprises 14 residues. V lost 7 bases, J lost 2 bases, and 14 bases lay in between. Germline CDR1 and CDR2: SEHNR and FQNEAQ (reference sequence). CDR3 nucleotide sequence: TGTGCCAGCACCCTAACCGGGACACAAGAGACCCAGTACTTC. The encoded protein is CASTLTGTQETQYF.

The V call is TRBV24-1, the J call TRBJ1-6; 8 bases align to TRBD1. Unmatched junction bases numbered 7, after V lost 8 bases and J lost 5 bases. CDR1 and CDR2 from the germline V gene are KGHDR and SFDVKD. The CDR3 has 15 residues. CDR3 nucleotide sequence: TGTGCCACCACCATTGGGACAGGTAATAATTCACCCCTCCACTTT. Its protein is CATTIGTGNNSPLHF.

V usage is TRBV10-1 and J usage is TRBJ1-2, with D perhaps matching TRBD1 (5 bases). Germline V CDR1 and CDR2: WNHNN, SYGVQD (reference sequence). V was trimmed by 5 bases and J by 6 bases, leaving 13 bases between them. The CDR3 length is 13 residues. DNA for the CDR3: TGCGCCAGCAGTCCGGGACTACTGGATGGCTACACCTTC. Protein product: CASSPGLLDGYTF.

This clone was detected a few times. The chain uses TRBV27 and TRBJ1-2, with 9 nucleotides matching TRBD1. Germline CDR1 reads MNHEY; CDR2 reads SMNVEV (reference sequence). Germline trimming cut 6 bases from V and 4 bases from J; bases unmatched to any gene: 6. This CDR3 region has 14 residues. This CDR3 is CASSVGQGTYGYTF. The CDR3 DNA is TGTGCCAGCAGCGTAGGACAGGGGACCTATGGCTACACCTTC.

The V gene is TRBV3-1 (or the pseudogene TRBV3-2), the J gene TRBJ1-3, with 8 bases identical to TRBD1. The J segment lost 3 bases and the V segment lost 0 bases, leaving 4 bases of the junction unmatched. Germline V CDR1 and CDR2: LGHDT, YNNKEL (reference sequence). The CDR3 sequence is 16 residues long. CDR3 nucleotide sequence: TGTGCCAGCAGCCAAGAGGAGACAGGGGTTGGAAACACCATATATTTT. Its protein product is CASSQEETGVGNTIYF.

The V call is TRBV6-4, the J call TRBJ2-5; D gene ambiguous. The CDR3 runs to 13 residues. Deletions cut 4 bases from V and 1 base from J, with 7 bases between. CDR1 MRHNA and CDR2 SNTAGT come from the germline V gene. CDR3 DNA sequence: TGTGCCAGCAGTGTTAACTTCCAAGAGACCCAGTACTTC. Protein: CASSVNFQETQYF.

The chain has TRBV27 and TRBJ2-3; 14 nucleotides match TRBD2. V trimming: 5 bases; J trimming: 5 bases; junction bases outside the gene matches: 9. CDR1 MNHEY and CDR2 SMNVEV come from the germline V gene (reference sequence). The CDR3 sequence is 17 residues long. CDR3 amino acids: CASSPIPGLAGEDTQYF. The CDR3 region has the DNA TGTGCCAGCAGTCCTATTCCGGGACTAGCGGGGGAAGATACGCAGTATTTT.

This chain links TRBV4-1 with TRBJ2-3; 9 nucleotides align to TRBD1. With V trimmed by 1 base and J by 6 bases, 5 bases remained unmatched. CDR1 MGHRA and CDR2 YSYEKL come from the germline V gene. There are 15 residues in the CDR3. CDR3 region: CASSQAGTGTDTQYF. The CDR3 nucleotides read TGCGCCAGCAGCCAAGCCGGGACAGGGACGGATACGCAGTATTTT.

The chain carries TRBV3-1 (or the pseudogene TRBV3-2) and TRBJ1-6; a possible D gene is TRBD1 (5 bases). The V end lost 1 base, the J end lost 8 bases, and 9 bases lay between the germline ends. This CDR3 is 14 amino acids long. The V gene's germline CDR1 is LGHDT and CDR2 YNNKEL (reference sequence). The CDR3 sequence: CASSQGQKHSPLHF. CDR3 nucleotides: TGTGCCAGCAGCCAAGGACAGAAGCATTCACCCCTCCACTTT.

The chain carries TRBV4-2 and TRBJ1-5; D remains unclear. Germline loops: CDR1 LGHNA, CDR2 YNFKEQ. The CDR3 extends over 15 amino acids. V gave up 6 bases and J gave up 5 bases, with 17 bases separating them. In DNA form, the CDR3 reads TGTGCCAGCAGTCCGGGAGAAAATGAGGATCAGCCCCAGCATTTT. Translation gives CASSPGENEDQPQHF.

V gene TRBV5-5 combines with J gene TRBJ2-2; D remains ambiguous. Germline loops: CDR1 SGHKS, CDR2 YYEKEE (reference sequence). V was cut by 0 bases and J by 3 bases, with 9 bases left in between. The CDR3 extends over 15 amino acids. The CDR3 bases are TGTGCCAGCAGCTTGGGCGCTCTCGACACCGGGGAGCTGTTTTTT. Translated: CASSLGALDTGELFF.

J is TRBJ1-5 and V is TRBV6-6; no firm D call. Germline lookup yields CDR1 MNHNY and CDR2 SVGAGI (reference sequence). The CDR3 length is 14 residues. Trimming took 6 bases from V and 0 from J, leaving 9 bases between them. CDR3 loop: CASRRTDSNQPQHF. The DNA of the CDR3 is TGTGCCAGCAGACGGACTGATAGCAATCAGCCCCAGCATTTT.

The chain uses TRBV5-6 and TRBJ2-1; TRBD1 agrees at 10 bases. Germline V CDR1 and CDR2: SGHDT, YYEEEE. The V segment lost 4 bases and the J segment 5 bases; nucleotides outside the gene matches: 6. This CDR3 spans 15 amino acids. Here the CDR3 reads CASSAGDRGHNEQFF. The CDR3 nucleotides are TGTGCCAGCAGCGCCGGGGACAGGGGCCACAATGAGCAGTTCTTC.

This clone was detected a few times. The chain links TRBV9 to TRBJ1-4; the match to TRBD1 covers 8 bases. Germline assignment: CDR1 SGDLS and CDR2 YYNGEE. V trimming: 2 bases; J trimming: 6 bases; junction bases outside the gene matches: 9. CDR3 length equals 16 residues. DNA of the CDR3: TGTGCCAGCAGCGTTTCCTCAGGGGGCATTGATGAAAAACTGTTTTTT. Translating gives CASSVSSGGIDEKLFF. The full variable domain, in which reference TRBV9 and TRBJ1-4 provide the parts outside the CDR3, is DSGVTQTPKHLITATGQRVTLRCSPRSGDLSVYWYQQSLDQGLQFLIQYYNGEERAKGNILERFSAQQFPDLHSELNLSSLELGDSALYFCASSVSSGGIDEKLFFGSGTQLSVL.

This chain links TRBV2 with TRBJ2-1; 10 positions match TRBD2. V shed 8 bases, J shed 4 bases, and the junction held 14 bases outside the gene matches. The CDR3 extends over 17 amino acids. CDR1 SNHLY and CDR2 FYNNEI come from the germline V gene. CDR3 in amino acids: CASGVFQAGGHYNEQFF. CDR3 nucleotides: TGTGCCAGCGGAGTATTTCAAGCGGGGGGGCATTACAATGAGCAGTTCTTC.

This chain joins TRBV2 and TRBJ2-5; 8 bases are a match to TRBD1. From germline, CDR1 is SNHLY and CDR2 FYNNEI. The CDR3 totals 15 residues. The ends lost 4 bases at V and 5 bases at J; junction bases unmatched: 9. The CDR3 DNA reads TGTGCCAGCAGTGCCGGGACAGGTACAGGGGAGACCCAGTACTTC. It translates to CASSAGTGTGETQYF.

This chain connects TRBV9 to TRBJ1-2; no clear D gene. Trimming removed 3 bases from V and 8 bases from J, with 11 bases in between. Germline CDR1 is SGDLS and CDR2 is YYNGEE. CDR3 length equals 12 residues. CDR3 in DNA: TGTGCCAGCAGCGACCCACAGCCCGGCTACACCTTC. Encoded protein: CASSDPQPGYTF.

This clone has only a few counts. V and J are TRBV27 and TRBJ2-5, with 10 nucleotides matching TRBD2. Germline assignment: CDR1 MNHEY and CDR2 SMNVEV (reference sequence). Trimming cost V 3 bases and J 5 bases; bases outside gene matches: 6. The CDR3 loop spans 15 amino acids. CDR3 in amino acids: CASSFQRGGGETQYF. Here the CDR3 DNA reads TGTGCCAGCAGTTTCCAGCGGGGGGGCGGGGAGACCCAGTACTTC.

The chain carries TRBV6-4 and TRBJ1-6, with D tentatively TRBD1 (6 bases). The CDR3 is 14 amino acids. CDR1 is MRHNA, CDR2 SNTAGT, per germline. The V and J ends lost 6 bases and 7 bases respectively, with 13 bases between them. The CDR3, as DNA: TGTGCCAGCAGCGAACAGGGCAGGAATTCACCCCTCCACTTT. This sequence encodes CASSEQGRNSPLHF.

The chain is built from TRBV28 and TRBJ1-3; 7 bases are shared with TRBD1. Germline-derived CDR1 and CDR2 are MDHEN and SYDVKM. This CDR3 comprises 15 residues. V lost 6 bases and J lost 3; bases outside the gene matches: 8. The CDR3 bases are TGTGCCAGCAGCCTGACGACAGGGAATGGAAACACCATATATTTT. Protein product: CASSLTTGNGNTIYF.

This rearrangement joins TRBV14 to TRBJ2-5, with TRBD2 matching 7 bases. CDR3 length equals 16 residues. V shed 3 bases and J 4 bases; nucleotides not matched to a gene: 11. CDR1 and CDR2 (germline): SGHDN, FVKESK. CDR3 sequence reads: CASSHGTTQRGETQYF. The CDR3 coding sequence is TGTGCCAGCAGCCATGGGACTACCCAAAGGGGAGAGACCCAGTACTTC.

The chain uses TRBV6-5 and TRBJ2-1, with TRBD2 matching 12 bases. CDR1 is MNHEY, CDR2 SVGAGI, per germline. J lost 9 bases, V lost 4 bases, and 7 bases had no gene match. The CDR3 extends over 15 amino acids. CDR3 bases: TGTGCCAGCAGTTCCCTAGCGGGGGGGCGGATTGAGCAGTTCTTC. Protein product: CASSSLAGGRIEQFF.

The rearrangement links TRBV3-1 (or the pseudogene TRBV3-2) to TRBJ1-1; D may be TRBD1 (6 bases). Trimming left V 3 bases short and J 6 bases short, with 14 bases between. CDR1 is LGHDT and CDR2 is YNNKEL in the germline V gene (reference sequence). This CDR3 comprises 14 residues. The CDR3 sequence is CASSHRDNGAEAFF. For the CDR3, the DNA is TGTGCCAGCAGCCACCGGGACAATGGAGCTGAAGCTTTCTTT.

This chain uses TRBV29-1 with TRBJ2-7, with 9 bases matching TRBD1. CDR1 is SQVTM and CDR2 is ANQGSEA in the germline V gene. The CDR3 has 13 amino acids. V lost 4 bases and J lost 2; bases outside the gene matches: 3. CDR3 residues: CSVGWDRAYEQYF. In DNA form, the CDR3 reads TGCAGCGTTGGGTGGGACAGGGCCTACGAGCAGTACTTC.